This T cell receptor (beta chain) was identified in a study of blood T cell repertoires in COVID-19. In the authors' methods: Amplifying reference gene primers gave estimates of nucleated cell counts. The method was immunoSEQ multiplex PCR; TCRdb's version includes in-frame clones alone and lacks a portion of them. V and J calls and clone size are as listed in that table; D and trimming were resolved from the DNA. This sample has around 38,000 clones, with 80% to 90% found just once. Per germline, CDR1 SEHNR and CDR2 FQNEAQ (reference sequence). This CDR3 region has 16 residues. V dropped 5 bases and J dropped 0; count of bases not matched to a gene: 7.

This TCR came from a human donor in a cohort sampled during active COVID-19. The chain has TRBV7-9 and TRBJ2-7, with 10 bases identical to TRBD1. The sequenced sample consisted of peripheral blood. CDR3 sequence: CASSKTGQGDSYEQYF. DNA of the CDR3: TGTGCCAGCAGCAAAACCGGACAGGGGGACTCCTACGAGCAGTACTTC.